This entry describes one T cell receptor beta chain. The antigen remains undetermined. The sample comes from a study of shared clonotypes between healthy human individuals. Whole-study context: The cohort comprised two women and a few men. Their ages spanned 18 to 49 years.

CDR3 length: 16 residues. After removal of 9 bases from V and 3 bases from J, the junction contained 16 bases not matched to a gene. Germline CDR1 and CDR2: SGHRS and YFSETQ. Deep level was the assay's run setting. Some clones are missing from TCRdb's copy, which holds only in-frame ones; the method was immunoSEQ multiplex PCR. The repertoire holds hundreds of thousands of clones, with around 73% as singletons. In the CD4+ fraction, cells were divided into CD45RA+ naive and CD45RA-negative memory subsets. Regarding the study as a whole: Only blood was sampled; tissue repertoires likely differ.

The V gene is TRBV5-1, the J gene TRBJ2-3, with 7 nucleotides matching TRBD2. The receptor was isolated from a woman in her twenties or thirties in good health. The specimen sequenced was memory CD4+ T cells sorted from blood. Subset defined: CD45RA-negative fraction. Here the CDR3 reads CATSGLAGASTDTQYF. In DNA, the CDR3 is TGCGCCACCTCAGGCCTCGCGGGAGCTAGTACAGATACGCAGTATTTT. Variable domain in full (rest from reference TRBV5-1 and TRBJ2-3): KAGVTQTPRYLIKTRGQQVTLSCSPISGHRSVSWYQQTPGQGLQFLFEYFSETQRNKGNFPGRFSGRQFSNSRSEMNVSTLELGDSALYLCATSGLAGASTDTQYFGPGTRLTVL.